The entry that follows covers one T cell receptor beta chain sequence. No antigen is known for it. Some clones are missing from TCRdb's copy, which holds only in-frame ones; the method was immunoSEQ multiplex PCR. The profile shows some 1 million clones, about 74% of them singletons. This entry is derived from a study of shared clonotypes between healthy human individuals. Study findings and constraints: Donors were few, which limited the genetic and exposure-history diversity represented. Relative to clonotypes present in all four donors, those not shared had lower generation probabilities.

CDR1 is GTSNPN, CDR2 SVGIG, per germline (reference sequence). The germline V and J ends were trimmed by 0 bases and 2 bases, with 4 bases remaining between them. The CDR3 is made up of 12 amino acids. There were no recent acute infections or vaccinations among the donors, who were healthy HIV-negative adults. The investigators split CD4+ cells into a CD45RA+ naive subset and a CD45RA-negative memory subset. The receptor was derived from a man between 18 and 35 years old in good health. Sequenced: memory CD4+ T cells sorted from blood. The subset: CD45RA-negative fraction. This rearrangement joins TRBV30 to TRBJ2-5, with D unresolved. The CDR3 DNA sequence: TGTGCCTGGAGTGTACTTCAAGAGACCCAGTACTTC. The encoded protein is CAWSVLQETQYF.